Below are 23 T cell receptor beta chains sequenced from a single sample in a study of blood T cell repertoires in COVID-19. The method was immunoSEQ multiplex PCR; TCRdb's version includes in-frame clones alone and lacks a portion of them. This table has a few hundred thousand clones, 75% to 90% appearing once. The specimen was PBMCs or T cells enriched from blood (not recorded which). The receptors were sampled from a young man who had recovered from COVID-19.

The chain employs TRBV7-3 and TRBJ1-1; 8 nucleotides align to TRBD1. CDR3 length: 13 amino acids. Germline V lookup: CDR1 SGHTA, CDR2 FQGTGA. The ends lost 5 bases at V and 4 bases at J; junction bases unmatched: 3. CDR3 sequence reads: CASSTTGGTEAFF. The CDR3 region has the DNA TGTGCCAGCAGCACAACAGGGGGCACTGAAGCTTTCTTT.

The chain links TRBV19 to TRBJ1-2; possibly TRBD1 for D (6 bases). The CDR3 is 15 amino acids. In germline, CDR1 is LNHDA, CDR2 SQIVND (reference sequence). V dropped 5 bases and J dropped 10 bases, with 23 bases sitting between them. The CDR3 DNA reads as TGTGCCAGTAGTCCTCCGGGCCAACCGGGACATAACTACACCTTC. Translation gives CASSPPGQPGHNYTF.

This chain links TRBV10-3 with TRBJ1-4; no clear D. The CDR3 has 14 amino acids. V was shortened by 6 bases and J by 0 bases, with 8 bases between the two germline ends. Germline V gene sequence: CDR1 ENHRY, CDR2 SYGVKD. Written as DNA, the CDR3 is TGTGCCATCAGCGACTCCACAACTAATGAAAAACTGTTTTTT. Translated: CAISDSTTNEKLFF.

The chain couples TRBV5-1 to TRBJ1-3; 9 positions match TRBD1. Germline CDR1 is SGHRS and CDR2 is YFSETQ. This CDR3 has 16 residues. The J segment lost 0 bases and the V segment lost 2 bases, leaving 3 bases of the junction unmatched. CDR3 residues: CASSFTGGSSGNTIYF. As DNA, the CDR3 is TGCGCCAGCAGCTTTACAGGGGGCAGCTCTGGAAACACCATATATTTT. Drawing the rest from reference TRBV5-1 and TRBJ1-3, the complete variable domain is KAGVTQTPRYLIKTRGQQVTLSCSPISGHRSVSWYQQTPGQGLQFLFEYFSETQRNKGNFPGRFSGRQFSNSRSEMNVSTLELGDSALYLCASSFTGGSSGNTIYFGEGSWLTVV.

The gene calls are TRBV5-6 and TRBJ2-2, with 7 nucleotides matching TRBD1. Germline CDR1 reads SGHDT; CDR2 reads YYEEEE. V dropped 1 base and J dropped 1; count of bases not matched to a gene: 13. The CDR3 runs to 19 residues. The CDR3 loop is CASSLFWSFDRENTGELFF. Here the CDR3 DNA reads TGTGCCAGCAGCTTGTTTTGGTCGTTTGACAGGGAGAACACCGGGGAGCTGTTTTTT.

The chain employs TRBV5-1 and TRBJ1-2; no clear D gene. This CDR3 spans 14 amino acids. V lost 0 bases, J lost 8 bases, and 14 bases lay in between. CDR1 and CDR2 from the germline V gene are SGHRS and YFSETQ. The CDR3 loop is CASSLEQSREGYTF. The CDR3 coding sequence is TGCGCCAGCAGCTTGGAACAGTCCCGAGAGGGCTACACCTTC.

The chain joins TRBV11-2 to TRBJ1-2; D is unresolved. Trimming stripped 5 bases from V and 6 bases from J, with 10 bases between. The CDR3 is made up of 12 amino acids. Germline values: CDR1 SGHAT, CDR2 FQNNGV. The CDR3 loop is CASSHGVNGYTF. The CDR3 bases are TGTGCCAGCAGCCACGGAGTGAATGGCTACACCTTC.

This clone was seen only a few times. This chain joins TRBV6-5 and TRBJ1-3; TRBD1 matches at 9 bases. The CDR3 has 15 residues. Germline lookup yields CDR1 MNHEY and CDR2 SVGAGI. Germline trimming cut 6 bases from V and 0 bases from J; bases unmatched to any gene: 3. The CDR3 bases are TGTGCCAGCAGACCGACAGGGGGCTCTGGAAACACCATATATTTT. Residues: CASRPTGGSGNTIYF.

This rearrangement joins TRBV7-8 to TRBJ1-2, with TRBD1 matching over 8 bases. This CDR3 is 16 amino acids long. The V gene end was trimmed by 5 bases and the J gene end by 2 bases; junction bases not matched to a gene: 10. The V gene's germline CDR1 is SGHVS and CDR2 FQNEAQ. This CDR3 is CASSPLTGGKNYGYTF. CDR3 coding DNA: TGTGCCAGCAGCCCCCTTACAGGGGGGAAGAACTATGGCTACACCTTC.

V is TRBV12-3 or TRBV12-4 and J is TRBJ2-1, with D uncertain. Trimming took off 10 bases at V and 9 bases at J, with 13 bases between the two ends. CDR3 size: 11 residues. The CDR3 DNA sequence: TGTGCCACCTGGATTGGCGGTGAGCAGTTCTTC. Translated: CATWIGGEQFF.

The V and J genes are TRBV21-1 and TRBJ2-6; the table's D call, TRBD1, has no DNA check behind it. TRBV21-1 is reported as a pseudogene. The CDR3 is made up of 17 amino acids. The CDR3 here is CASSNRQGMAGANVLTF. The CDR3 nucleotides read TGTGCCAGCAGCAATAGACAGGGAATGGCTGGGGCCAACGTCCTGACTTTC.

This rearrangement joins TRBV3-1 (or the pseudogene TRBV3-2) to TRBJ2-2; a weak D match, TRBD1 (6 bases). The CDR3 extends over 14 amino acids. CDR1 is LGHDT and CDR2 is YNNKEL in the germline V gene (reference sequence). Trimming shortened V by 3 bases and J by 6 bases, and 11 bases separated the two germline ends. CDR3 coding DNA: TGTGCCAGCAGCCAGTCAGGGGTGGCCGGGGAGCTGTTTTTT. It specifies CASSQSGVAGELFF.

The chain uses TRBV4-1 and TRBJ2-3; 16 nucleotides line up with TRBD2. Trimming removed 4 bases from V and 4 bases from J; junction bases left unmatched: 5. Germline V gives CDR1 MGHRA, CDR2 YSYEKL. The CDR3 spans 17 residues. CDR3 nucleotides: TGCGCCAGCAGCCGGCCTGGGACTAGCGGGAGGGCAGATACGCAGTATTTT. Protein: CASSRPGTSGRADTQYF.

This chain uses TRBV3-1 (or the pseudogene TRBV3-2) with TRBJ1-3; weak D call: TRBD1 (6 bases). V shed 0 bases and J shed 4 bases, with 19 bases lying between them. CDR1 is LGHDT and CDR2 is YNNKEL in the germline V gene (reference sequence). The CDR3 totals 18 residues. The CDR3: CASSQDRVGGNRGNTIYF. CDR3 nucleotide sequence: TGTGCCAGCAGCCAAGATAGAGTAGGGGGTAACCGAGGAAACACCATATATTTT.

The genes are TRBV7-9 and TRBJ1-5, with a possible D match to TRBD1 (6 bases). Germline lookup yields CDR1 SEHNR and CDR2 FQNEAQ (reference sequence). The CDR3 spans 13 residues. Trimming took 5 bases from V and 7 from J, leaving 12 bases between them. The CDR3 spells CASSARGLQPQHF. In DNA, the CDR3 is TGTGCCAGCAGCGCCAGGGGTTTGCAGCCCCAGCATTTT.

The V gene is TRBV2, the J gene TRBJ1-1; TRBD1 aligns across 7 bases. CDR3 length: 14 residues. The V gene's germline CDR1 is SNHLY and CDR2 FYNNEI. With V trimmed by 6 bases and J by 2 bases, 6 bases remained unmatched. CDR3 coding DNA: TGTGCCAGCAGGAGGGACAGAATCAACACTGAAGCTTTCTTT. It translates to CASRRDRINTEAFF.

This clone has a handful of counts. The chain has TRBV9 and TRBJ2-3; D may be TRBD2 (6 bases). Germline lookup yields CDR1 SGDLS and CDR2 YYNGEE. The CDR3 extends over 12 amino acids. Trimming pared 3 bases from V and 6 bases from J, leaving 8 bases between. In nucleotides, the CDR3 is TGTGCCAGCAGCGCGGAGGGGGATACGCAGTATTTT. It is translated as CASSAEGDTQYF. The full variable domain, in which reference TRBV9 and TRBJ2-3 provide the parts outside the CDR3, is DSGVTQTPKHLITATGQRVTLRCSPRSGDLSVYWYQQSLDQGLQFLIQYYNGEERAKGNILERFSAQQFPDLHSELNLSSLELGDSALYFCASSAEGDTQYFGPGTRLTVL.

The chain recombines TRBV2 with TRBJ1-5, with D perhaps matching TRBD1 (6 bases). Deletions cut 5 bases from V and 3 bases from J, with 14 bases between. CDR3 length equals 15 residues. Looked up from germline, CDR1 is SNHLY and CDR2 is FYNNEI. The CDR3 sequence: CASSPGQWVNQPQHF. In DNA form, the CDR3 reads TGTGCCAGCAGTCCTGGACAGTGGGTCAATCAGCCCCAGCATTTT.

The DNA for the CDR3 is TGTGCCAGCAGCCCACATCAGGGTTATGGCTACACCTTC. This translates into CASSPHQGYGYTF. The rearrangement links TRBV11-2 to TRBJ1-2; the D gene is possibly TRBD1 (5 bases). The CDR3 has 13 amino acids. Looked up from germline, CDR1 is SGHAT and CDR2 is FQNNGV. The germline V and J ends were trimmed by 5 bases and 5 bases, with 12 bases remaining between them.

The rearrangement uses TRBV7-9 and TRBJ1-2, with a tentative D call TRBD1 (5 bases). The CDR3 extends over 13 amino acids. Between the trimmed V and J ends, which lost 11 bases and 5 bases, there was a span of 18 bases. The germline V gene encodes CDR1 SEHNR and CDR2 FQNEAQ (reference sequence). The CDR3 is CAVTLRAGYGYTF. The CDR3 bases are TGTGCCGTTACGCTCAGGGCTGGGTATGGCTACACCTTC.

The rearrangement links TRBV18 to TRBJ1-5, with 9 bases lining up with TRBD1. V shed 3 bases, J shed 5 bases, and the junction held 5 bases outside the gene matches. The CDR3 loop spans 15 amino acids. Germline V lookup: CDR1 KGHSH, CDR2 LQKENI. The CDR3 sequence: CASSPGTGTYQPQHF. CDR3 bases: TGTGCCAGCTCACCGGGGACAGGGACTTATCAGCCCCAGCATTTT. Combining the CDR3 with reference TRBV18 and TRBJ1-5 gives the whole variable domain NAGVMQNPRHLVRRRGQEARLRCSPMKGHSHVYWYRQLPEEGLKFMVYLQKENIIDESGMPKERFSAEFPKEGPSILRIQQVVRGDSAAYFCASSPGTGTYQPQHFGDGTRLSIL.

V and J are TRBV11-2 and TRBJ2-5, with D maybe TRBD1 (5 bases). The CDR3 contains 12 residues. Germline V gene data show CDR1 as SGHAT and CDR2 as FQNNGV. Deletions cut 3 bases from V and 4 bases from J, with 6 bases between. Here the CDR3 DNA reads TGTGCCAGCAGCTTCCAGGGAGAGACCCAGTACTTC. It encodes CASSFQGETQYF.

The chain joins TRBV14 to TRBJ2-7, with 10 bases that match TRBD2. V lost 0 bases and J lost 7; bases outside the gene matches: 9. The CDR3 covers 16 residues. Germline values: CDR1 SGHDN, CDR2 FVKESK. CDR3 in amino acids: CASSQDPAGGPREQYF. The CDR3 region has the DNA TGTGCCAGCAGCCAAGACCCAGCGGGAGGGCCGCGGGAGCAGTACTTC.